The clone carrying this T cell receptor beta chain was recorded many times. This entry belongs to a study of T cells in Graves' hyperthyroidism and ophthalmopathy. The CDR3 runs 14 residues. The V gene's germline CDR1 is SQVTM and CDR2 ANQGSEA. V lost 3 bases and J lost 1, with 10 bases in between. What was amplified from RNA transcripts were TCR beta CDR3 regions. The HTBI primer set was used in a first-round RT-PCR of the TCR CDR3. TCRdb independently ran MiXCR on the multiplex PCR reads; one entry per CDR3 protein. The sample includes some 570,000 distinct CDR3 sequences, roughly 18% of them seen just once.

This receptor was identified in a woman younger than 35 with Graves' ophthalmopathy. Sequences were obtained from blood. This rearrangement joins TRBV29-1 to TRBJ1-5, with D possibly being TRBD1 (6 bases). CDR3 amino acids: CSVDEGGSNQPQHF. The CDR3 region has the DNA TGCAGCGTTGACGAGGGGGGAAGCAATCAGCCCCAGCATTTT.